Listed below are T cell receptor beta chains from one sample, sequenced in a study of PD-1 blockade in classical Hodgkin lymphoma. The protocol was immunoSEQ multiplex PCR, while the TCRdb copy is restricted to in-frame clones and leaves out a portion. The sample lists about 97,000 clones; approximately 88% were seen once. The sequenced sample was peripheral blood mononuclear cells (PBMCs), obtained at baseline. The source of these receptors is a human donor with classical Hodgkin lymphoma. Both conserved end residues are part of each CDR3. The D gene is left open where the match is weak. The listing skips clone size in some rows; elsewhere it reads once, few, many or a size class.

D gene: .; V gene: TRBV27; clone size: once; J gene: TRBJ1-1; CDR3 protein: CATGRSTEAFF; CDR3 DNA: TGTGCAACAGGGAGGTCGACTGAAGCTTTCTTT
D gene: .; V gene: TRBV7-9; clone size: .; J gene: TRBJ2-3; CDR3 protein: CASSNSGGRSTDTQYF; CDR3 DNA: TGTGCCAGCAGTAACAGTGGAGGGAGATCGACAGATACGCAGTATTTT
D gene: TRBD2; V gene: TRBV10-3; clone size: once; J gene: TRBJ2-7; CDR3 protein: CAISTLLAGGSHKQYF; CDR3 DNA: TGTGCCATCAGCACTTTACTAGCGGGAGGGTCCCACAAGCAGTACTTC
D gene: .; V gene: TRBV30; clone size: .; J gene: TRBJ2-2; CDR3 protein: CAWRSLGGTGELFF; CDR3 DNA: TGTGCCTGGAGAAGCTTGGGGGGCACCGGGGAGCTGTTTTTT
D gene: TRBD1; V gene: TRBV14; clone size: .; J gene: TRBJ1-2; CDR3 protein: CASSLKTGRGYTF; CDR3 DNA: TGTGCCAGCAGCCTAAAGACAGGGAGGGGCTACACCTTC
D gene: TRBD2; V gene: TRBV19; clone size: .; J gene: TRBJ2-1; CDR3 protein: CASSQKGTSGIYNEQFF; CDR3 DNA: TGTGCCAGTAGTCAAAAGGGGACTAGCGGGATCTACAATGAGCAGTTCTTC
D gene: .; V gene: TRBV15; clone size: .; J gene: TRBJ2-7; CDR3 protein: CATSRDPDGYEQYF; CDR3 DNA: TGTGCCACCAGCAGAGATCCGGACGGCTACGAGCAGTACTTC
D gene: TRBD2; V gene: TRBV9; clone size: .; J gene: TRBJ2-1; CDR3 protein: CASSPREGAYNEQFF; CDR3 DNA: TGTGCCAGCAGCCCACGGGAGGGCGCCTACAATGAGCAGTTCTTC
D gene: .; V gene: TRBV2; clone size: .; J gene: TRBJ1-5; CDR3 protein: CASSPSKWTDNQPQHF; CDR3 DNA: TGTGCCAGCAGCCCCAGCAAATGGACAGACAATCAGCCCCAGCATTTT
D gene: .; V gene: TRBV5-6; clone size: once; J gene: TRBJ2-1; CDR3 protein: CASSFLGSSGILHEQFF; CDR3 DNA: TGTGCCAGCAGCTTCCTTGGTAGTAGCGGTATTTTACATGAGCAGTTCTTC
D gene: .; V gene: TRBV6-1; clone size: .; J gene: TRBJ1-1; CDR3 protein: CASSGQPLNTEAFF; CDR3 DNA: TGTGCCAGCAGCGGACAGCCGTTGAACACTGAAGCTTTCTTT
D gene: TRBD1; V gene: TRBV11-1; clone size: many; J gene: TRBJ1-5; CDR3 protein: CASSLAGGDRGRSNQPQHF; CDR3 DNA: TGTGCCAGCAGCTTAGCAGGGGGAGACAGGGGGCGAAGCAATCAGCCCCAGCATTTT
D gene: TRBD1; V gene: TRBV5-5; clone size: .; J gene: TRBJ1-2; CDR3 protein: CASSLGVGQGSYGYTF; CDR3 DNA: TGTGCCAGCAGCTTGGGAGTCGGACAGGGCAGCTATGGCTACACCTTC
D gene: .; V gene: TRBV19; clone size: .; J gene: TRBJ1-6; CDR3 protein: CASSRGAGANNSPLHF; CDR3 DNA: TGTGCCAGTAGCCGTGGTGCAGGGGCTAATAATTCACCCCTCCACTTT
D gene: .; V gene: TRBV7-2; clone size: .; J gene: TRBJ1-5; CDR3 protein: CASSPPGQPQHF; CDR3 DNA: TGTGCCAGCAGCCCACCCGGCCAGCCCCAGCATTTT
D gene: .; V gene: TRBV6-5; clone size: .; J gene: TRBJ2-2; CDR3 protein: CASSRTGELFF; CDR3 DNA: TGTGCCAGCAGCCGAACCGGGGAGCTGTTTTTT
D gene: .; V gene: TRBV10-3; clone size: .; J gene: TRBJ1-5; CDR3 protein: CAISEQGLSNQPQHF; CDR3 DNA: TGTGCCATCAGTGAGCAGGGTCTTAGCAATCAGCCCCAGCATTTT
D gene: TRBD1; V gene: TRBV2; clone size: .; J gene: TRBJ1-2; CDR3 protein: CASHRDRGHNGYTF; CDR3 DNA: TGTGCCAGCCACCGGGACAGGGGACATAATGGCTACACCTTC
D gene: .; V gene: TRBV5-1; clone size: .; J gene: TRBJ2-5; CDR3 protein: CASSLAAVISGTQYF; CDR3 DNA: TGCGCCAGCAGCTTGGCCGCGGTTATAAGCGGGACCCAGTACTTC
D gene: .; V gene: TRBV5-1; clone size: .; J gene: TRBJ2-7; CDR3 protein: CASSFSGSPYEQYF; CDR3 DNA: TGCGCCAGCAGCTTTTCCGGGAGCCCCTACGAGCAGTACTTC
D gene: TRBD2; V gene: TRBV7-2; clone size: .; J gene: TRBJ2-5; CDR3 protein: CASSLGRTSGRGTQYF; CDR3 DNA: TGTGCCAGCAGCTTAGGGAGGACTAGCGGGAGAGGGACCCAGTACTTC
D gene: TRBD2; V gene: TRBV9; clone size: few; J gene: TRBJ2-3; CDR3 protein: CASSAKTGTSVTDTQYF; CDR3 DNA: TGTGCCAGCAGCGCGAAAACCGGGACTAGCGTGACAGATACGCAGTATTTT
D gene: .; V gene: TRBV2; clone size: .; J gene: TRBJ2-7; CDR3 protein: CASSVDTLNEQYF; CDR3 DNA: TGTGCCAGCAGTGTCGACACGCTTAATGAGCAGTACTTC
D gene: .; V gene: TRBV10-3; clone size: .; J gene: TRBJ2-3; CDR3 protein: CATEGAGDTQYF; CDR3 DNA: TGTGCCACCGAAGGTGCGGGGGATACGCAGTATTTT
D gene: TRBD1; V gene: TRBV19; clone size: .; J gene: TRBJ2-1; CDR3 protein: CASSIDGQGLNEQFF; CDR3 DNA: TGTGCCAGTAGTATAGATGGACAGGGGCTCAATGAGCAGTTCTTC